The clone carrying this T cell receptor beta chain has only one observation. Between the trimmed V and J ends, which lost 4 bases and 4 bases, there was a span of 23 bases. There are 17 residues in the CDR3. The germline CDR1 and CDR2 sequences are MGHDK and SYGVNS. The sample belongs to a study of graft-versus-host responses after intestinal transplantation. Here immunoSEQ multiplex PCR was the method, and the copy in TCRdb shows in-frame clones only, minus some. The repertoire has almost 70,000 clones, roughly 92% of them found once; the top ten carry about 6.7%. Here the sequenced sample was bone marrow, taken roughly 110 weeks after intestinal transplantation. The receptor was isolated from a human patient who received an intestinal transplant, so some T cells may come from the graft donor. V usage is TRBV25-1 and J usage is TRBJ2-7; D is unresolved. The CDR3 DNA reads as TGTGCCAGCAGTGGAGCCAGAACTGCCAGGAGAGCGTACGAGCAGTACTTC. Amino acids: CASSGARTARRAYEQYF.